The T cell receptor (beta chain) described here comes from a study of T cells after yellow fever vaccination. About the study: Any fraction with a low cell number was prepared using SMART-Seq v4 Ultra Low Input. Study findings and constraints: Bulk-population clonotypes that are abundant could appear as contaminants in FACS-sorted repertoires. Re-detected after boosting: most primary clones, 96% of CD4 and 80% to 90% of CD8.

In TCRdb, the 5' RACE reads were re-called with MiXCR into one record per CDR3 protein. Here the sample spans about 340,000 distinct CDR3 sequences, about an eighth being singletons. Note on this clonotype: Its antigen is not known.

The germline CDR1 and CDR2 sequences are MDHEN and SYDVKM. The V gene lost 7 bases and the J gene lost 2 bases, with 15 bases spanning the gap. The CDR3 covers 14 residues. This specimen was CD4+ T cells sorted from PBMCs, taken 15 days after the yellow fever booster vaccination. The chain uses TRBV28 and TRBJ2-7; TRBD1 is a possible D gene (5 bases). This TCR came from a man between 18 and 35 years old who received the YFV17D yellow fever vaccine. As DNA, the CDR3 is TGTGCCAGCATCCCATCAGGGTTACCCTACGAGCAGTACTTC. Translated, it gives CASIPSGLPYEQYF.